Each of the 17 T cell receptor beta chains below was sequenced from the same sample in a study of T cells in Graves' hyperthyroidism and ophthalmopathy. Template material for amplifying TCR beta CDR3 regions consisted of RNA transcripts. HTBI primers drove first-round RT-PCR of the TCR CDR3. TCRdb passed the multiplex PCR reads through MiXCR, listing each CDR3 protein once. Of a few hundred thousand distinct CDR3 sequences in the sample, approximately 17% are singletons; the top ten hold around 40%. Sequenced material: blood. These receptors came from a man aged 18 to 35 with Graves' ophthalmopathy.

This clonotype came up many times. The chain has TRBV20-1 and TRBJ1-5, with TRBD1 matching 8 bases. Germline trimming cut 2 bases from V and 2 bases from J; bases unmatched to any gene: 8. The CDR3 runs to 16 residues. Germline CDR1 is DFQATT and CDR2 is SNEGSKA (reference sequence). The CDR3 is CSARSRGRMGNQPQHF. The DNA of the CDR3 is TGCAGTGCTAGAAGCAGGGGGCGCATGGGCAATCAGCCCCAGCATTTT.

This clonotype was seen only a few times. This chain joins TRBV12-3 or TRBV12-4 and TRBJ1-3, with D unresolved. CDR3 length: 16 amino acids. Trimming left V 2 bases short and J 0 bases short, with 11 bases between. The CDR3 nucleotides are TGTGCCAGCAGTTTAACACGGGTTCTCTCTGGAAACACCATATATTTT. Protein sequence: CASSLTRVLSGNTIYF.

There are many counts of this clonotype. In DNA, the CDR3 is TGTGCCAGCAGCTTAGCGGGAGGCAGGACCGTCGCTGGCTACACCTTC. Translated: CASSLAGGRTVAGYTF. The chain links TRBV7-9 to TRBJ1-2; D is ambiguous. The CDR3 has 16 amino acids. Germline V gene sequence: CDR1 SEHNR, CDR2 FQNEAQ (reference sequence). V lost 0 bases, J lost 7 bases, and 18 bases lay in between.

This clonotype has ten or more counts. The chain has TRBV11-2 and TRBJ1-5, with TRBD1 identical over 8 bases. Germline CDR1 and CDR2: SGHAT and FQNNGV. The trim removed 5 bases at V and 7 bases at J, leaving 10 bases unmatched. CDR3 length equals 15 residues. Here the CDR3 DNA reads TGTGCCAGCAGCAACGACAGGGGAGCGGGCCAGCCCCAGCATTTT. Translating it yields CASSNDRGAGQPQHF. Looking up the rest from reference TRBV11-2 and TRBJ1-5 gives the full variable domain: EAGVAQSPRYKIIEKRQSVAFWCNPISGHATLYWYQQILGQGPKLLIQFQNNGVVDDSQLPKDRFSAERLKGVDSTLKIQPAKLEDSAVYLCASSNDRGAGQPQHFGDGTRLSIL.

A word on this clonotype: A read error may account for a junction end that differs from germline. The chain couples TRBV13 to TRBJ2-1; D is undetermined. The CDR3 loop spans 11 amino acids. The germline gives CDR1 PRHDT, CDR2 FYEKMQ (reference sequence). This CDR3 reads CASRLGGEQFF. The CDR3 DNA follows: TGTGCCAGCAGATTAGGTGGTGAGCAGTTCTTC.

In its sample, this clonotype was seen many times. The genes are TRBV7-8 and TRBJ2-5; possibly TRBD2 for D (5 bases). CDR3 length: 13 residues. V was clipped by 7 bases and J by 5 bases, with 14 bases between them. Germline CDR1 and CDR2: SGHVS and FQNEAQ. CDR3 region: CASTLGLAETQYF. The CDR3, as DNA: TGTGCCAGCACCCTTGGACTGGCGGAGACCCAGTACTTC.

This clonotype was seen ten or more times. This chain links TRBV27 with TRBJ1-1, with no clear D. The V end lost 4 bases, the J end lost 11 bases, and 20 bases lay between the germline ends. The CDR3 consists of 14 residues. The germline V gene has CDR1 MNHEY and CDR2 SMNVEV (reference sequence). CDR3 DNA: TGTGCCAGCAGTTCCACAGTCGGCCCCTTCAACGCTTTCTTT. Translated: CASSSTVGPFNAFF.

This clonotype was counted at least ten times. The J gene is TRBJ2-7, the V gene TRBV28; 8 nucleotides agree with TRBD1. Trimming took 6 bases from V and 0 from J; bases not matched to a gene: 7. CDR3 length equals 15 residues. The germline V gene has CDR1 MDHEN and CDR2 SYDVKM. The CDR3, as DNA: TGTGCCAGCAGCCAGATAGGGACAGGCTCCTACGAGCAGTACTTC. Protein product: CASSQIGTGSYEQYF.

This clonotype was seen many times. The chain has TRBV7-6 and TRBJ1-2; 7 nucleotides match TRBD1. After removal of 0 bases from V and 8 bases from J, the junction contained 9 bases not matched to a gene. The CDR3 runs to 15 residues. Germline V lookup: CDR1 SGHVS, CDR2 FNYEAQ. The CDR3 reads CASSLAQDRAGGYTF. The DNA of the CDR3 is TGTGCCAGCAGCTTAGCGCAAGACAGGGCCGGGGGCTACACCTTC.

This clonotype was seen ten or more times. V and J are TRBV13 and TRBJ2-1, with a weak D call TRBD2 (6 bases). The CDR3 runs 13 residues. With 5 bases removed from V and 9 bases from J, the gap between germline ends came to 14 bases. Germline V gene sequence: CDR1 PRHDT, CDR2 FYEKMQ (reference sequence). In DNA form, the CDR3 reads TGTGCCAGCAGCCCCGAGACTAGTTTTGAGCAGTTCTTC. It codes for CASSPETSFEQFF.

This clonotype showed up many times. The CDR3: CSAPLWATEAFF. The CDR3 DNA reads as TGCAGTGCCCCATTGTGGGCCACTGAAGCTTTCTTT. V is TRBV20-1 and J is TRBJ1-1, with unresolved D. The germline V gene encodes CDR1 DFQATT and CDR2 SNEGSKA (reference sequence). The ends were cut back, 6 bases at V and 4 bases at J, with 12 bases in the middle. CDR3 size: 12 residues.

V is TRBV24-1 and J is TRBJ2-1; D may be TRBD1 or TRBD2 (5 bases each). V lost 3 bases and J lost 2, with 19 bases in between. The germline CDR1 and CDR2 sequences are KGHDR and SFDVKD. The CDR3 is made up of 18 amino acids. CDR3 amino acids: CATSDRRLGVGTYNEQFF. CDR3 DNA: TGTGCCACCAGTGATAGGCGGTTGGGGGTAGGGACCTACAATGAGCAGTTCTTC.

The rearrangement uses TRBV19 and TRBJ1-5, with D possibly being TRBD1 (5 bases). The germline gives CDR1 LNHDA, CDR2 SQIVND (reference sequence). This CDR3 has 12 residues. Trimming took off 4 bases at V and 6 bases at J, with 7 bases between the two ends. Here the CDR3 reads CASSKQAQPQHF. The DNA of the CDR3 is TGTGCCAGTAGTAAACAGGCTCAGCCCCAGCATTTT.

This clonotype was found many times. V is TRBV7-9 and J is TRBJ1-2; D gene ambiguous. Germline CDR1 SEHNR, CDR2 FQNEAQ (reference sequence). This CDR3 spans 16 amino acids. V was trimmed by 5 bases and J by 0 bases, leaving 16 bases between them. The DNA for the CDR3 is TGTGCCAGCAGCAACCTCTACAGAGAAACTAACTATGGCTACACCTTC. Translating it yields CASSNLYRETNYGYTF.

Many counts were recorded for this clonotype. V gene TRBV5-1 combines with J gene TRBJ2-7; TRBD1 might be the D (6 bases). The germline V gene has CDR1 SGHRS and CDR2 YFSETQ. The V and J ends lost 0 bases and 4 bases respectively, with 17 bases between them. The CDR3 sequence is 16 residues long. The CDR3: CASSLAPGHGEYEQYF. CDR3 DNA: TGCGCCAGCAGCTTGGCCCCGGGACACGGGGAATACGAGCAGTACTTC.

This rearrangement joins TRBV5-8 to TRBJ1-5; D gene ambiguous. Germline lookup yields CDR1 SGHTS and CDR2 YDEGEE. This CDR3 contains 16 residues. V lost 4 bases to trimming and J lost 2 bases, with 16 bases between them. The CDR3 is CASSPKGRAGNQPQHF. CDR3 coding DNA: TGTGCCAGCAGCCCAAAAGGGAGGGCGGGCAATCAGCCCCAGCATTTT.

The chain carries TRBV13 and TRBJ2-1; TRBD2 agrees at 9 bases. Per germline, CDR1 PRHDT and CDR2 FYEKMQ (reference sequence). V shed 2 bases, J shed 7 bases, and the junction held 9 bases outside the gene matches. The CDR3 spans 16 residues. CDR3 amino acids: CASSLNKGTSRNEQFF. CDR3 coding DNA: TGTGCCAGCAGCTTAAATAAAGGGACTAGCAGGAATGAGCAGTTCTTC. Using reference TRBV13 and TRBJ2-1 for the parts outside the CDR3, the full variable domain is AAGVIQSPRHLIKEKRETATLKCYPIPRHDTVYWYQQGPGQDPQFLISFYEKMQSDKGSIPDRFSAQQFSDYHSELNMSSLELGDSALYFCASSLNKGTSRNEQFFGPGTRLTVL.